These 3 T cell receptor beta chains came from one sample sequenced in a study of shared clonotypes between healthy human individuals. Produced via immunoSEQ multiplex PCR; TCRdb's table is partial and in-frame only. Here the sample spans hundreds of thousands of clones, roughly 77% being singletons. Sequenced: PBMCs. The source of these receptors is a woman aged 40-49 years in good health. Some clones in this sample may be carry-over from other donors' samples.

The V gene is TRBV4-2, the J gene TRBJ2-3, with D possibly matching TRBD1 (6 bases). Germline V CDR1 and CDR2: LGHNA, YNFKEQ. Trimming cost V 1 base and J 0 bases, with 11 bases left between them. There are 16 residues in the CDR3. CDR3 in amino acids: CASSQAGTSSTDTQYF. As DNA, the CDR3 is TGTGCCAGCAGCCAAGCCGGGACATCCAGCACAGATACGCAGTATTTT.

The chain combines TRBV2 with TRBJ2-2; tentative D call: TRBD1 (6 bases). There are 13 residues in the CDR3. CDR1 SNHLY and CDR2 FYNNEI come from the germline V gene. The V and J ends lost 6 bases and 6 bases respectively, with 11 bases between them. CDR3 coding DNA: TGTGCCAGCAGGGGAACAGGGTCCGGGGAGCTGTTTTTT. Its translation: CASRGTGSGELFF.

The genes are TRBV5-1 and TRBJ1-3, with a possible D match to TRBD1 (6 bases). The CDR3 totals 17 residues. Trimming removed 0 bases from V and 1 base from J, with 14 bases in between. Germline V gene sequence: CDR1 SGHRS, CDR2 YFSETQ. The CDR3 reads CASSLAQGTTSGNTIYF. The CDR3 region has the DNA TGCGCCAGCAGCTTGGCCCAGGGGACCACTTCTGGAAACACCATATATTTT.